A single sample is the source of the 21 T cell receptor beta chains below, sequenced in a study of T-cell reconstitution after alpha-beta-depleted transplantation in children. Unique molecular identifiers were used to barcode this TCRbeta library. One entry per CDR3 protein results from TCRdb running MiXCR on the PCR reads. Among 700,000 to 950,000 distinct CDR3 sequences listed, around 15% were seen once. Here the sequenced sample was PBMCs, mostly from graft donor cells, taken 360 days after TCRalphabeta/CD19-depleted stem cell transplant. Receptor source: a male patient younger than 18 who had a stem cell transplant for acute lymphoblastic leukemia, so the T cells may come from the graft donor.

V usage is TRBV2 and J usage is TRBJ2-1; the D gene is possibly TRBD2 (6 bases). V lost 1 base to trimming and J lost 13 bases, with 11 bases between them. The CDR3 runs 12 residues. Germline CDR1 is SNHLY and CDR2 is FYNNEI. CDR3 DNA sequence: TGTGCCAGCAGTGAAGGCGGGGCCTCCCAGTTCTTC. Translation: CASSEGGASQFF.

The genes are TRBV6-5 and TRBJ2-7; 7 bases are shared with TRBD2. Trimming at V came to 2 bases and at J to 12 bases, leaving 4 bases not matched to a gene. This CDR3 spans 11 amino acids. The V gene's germline CDR1 is MNHEY and CDR2 SVGAGI. The CDR3 DNA reads TGTGCCAGCAGTTACCTCGGGGGGAGGTACTTC. Translation gives CASSYLGGRYF.

This chain joins TRBV7-2 and TRBJ2-3, with D perhaps matching TRBD1 or TRBD2 (5 bases each). The CDR3 spans 15 residues. Germline V gene lookup returns CDR1 SGHTA and CDR2 FQGNSA. V was trimmed by 1 base and J by 4 bases, leaving 12 bases between them. The CDR3 loop reads CASSLGGGPSDTQYF. CDR3 bases: TGTGCCAGCAGCTTAGGTGGGGGACCGTCAGATACGCAGTATTTT.

The chain carries TRBV4-1 and TRBJ2-1; D might be TRBD1 or TRBD2, each matching 6 bases. Germline V gives CDR1 MGHRA, CDR2 YSYEKL. The length of the CDR3 is 17 residues. The V end was cut by 0 bases, the J end by 3 bases, with 15 bases between. CDR3 protein: CASSQEGRGRFYNEQFF. Written as DNA, the CDR3 is TGCGCCAGCAGCCAAGAGGGTCGGGGGCGGTTCTACAATGAGCAGTTCTTC.

The genes are TRBV18 and TRBJ2-5; D not resolved. The CDR3 spans 13 residues. Germline values: CDR1 KGHSH, CDR2 LQKENI. Deletions cut 6 bases from V and 2 bases from J, with 10 bases between. The CDR3 sequence: CASSPIGQETQYF. DNA of the CDR3: TGTGCCAGCTCTCCCATAGGGCAAGAGACCCAGTACTTC. Looking up the rest from reference TRBV18 and TRBJ2-5 gives the full variable domain: NAGVMQNPRHLVRRRGQEARLRCSPMKGHSHVYWYRQLPEEGLKFMVYLQKENIIDESGMPKERFSAEFPKEGPSILRIQQVVRGDSAAYFCASSPIGQETQYFGPGTRLLVL.

The CDR3 loop is CASRAAANEQFF. The CDR3 DNA sequence: TGTGCCAGCAGGGCCGCAGCAAATGAGCAGTTCTTC. J is TRBJ2-1 and V is TRBV6-1; D remains unclear. Per the germline V gene, CDR1 is MNHNS and CDR2 is SASEGT. There are 12 residues in the CDR3. Trimming pared 6 bases from V and 7 bases from J, leaving 10 bases between.

CDR3 sequence: CASSLWRLSYEQYF. Written as DNA, the CDR3 is TGTGCCAGCAGTTTGTGGAGACTCTCCTACGAGCAGTACTTC. The rearrangement links TRBV12-3 or TRBV12-4 to TRBJ2-7; D is uncertain. The CDR3 sequence is 14 residues long. The V and J ends lost 3 bases and 0 bases respectively, with 9 bases between them.

This clonotype was seen only a few times. The chain uses TRBV7-2 and TRBJ2-2; 9 bases align to TRBD1. Germline assignment: CDR1 SGHTA and CDR2 FQGNSA. This CDR3 has 16 amino acids. With V trimmed by 2 bases and J by 4 bases, 5 bases remained unmatched. DNA of the CDR3: TGTGCCAGCAGCTTACGGACAGGGGCGGCCACCGGGGAGCTGTTTTTT. Its translation: CASSLRTGAATGELFF.

This rearrangement joins TRBV7-3 to TRBJ2-7; D is unresolved. The V end lost 3 bases, the J end lost 0 bases, and 12 bases lay between the germline ends. The CDR3 is 15 amino acids. CDR1 and CDR2 from the germline V gene are SGHTA and FQGTGA. The CDR3 DNA reads TGTGCCAGCAGCTTGCTAAGCGTTCTCTCCTACGAGCAGTACTTC. Its protein product is CASSLLSVLSYEQYF.

This chain uses TRBV20-1 with TRBJ2-7; D is uncertain. V was trimmed by 6 bases and J by 2 bases, leaving 14 bases between them. There are 13 residues in the CDR3. Per the germline V gene, CDR1 is DFQATT and CDR2 is SNEGSKA (reference sequence). The CDR3 nucleotides are TGCAGTGCAGAGCCGCGGACCCCCTACGAGCAGTACTTC. Its protein product is CSAEPRTPYEQYF.

The sample holds one count of this clonotype. The CDR3 DNA is TGTGCCAGCAGCCCCCGAACTAGCGGGAGGCCGGGGGAGCAGTTCTTC. This gives the protein CASSPRTSGRPGEQFF. This sequence joins TRBV25-1 and TRBJ2-1, with 12 bases aligning to TRBD2. The V segment lost 6 bases and the J segment 10 bases; nucleotides outside the gene matches: 13. Germline assignment: CDR1 MGHDK and CDR2 SYGVNS. The CDR3 runs 16 residues. The full variable domain, completed using reference TRBV25-1 and TRBJ2-1, is EADIYQTPRYLVIGTGKKITLECSQTMGHDKMYWYQQDPGMELHLIHYSYGVNSTEKGDLSSESTVSRIRTEHFPLTLESARPSHTSQYLCASSPRTSGRPGEQFFGPGTRLTVL.

This clonotype has a handful of counts. This rearrangement joins TRBV7-3 to TRBJ2-1, with D possibly TRBD2 on 6 matching bases. Between the trimmed V and J ends, which lost 5 bases and 8 bases, there was a span of 19 bases. The CDR3 length is 15 residues. Germline V gene lookup returns CDR1 SGHTA and CDR2 FQGTGA. CDR3 DNA: TGTGCCAGCAGCCCAACTAGCTCTCCCGGATATGAGCAGTTCTTC. Translating it yields CASSPTSSPGYEQFF.

The V and J genes are TRBV27 and TRBJ2-5, with D uncertain. The V and J ends lost 3 bases and 2 bases respectively, with 7 bases between them. CDR1 and CDR2 (germline): MNHEY, SMNVEV (reference sequence). The CDR3 totals 13 residues. The CDR3 is CASSLKAQETQYF. The CDR3 nucleotides are TGTGCCAGCAGTTTGAAGGCTCAAGAGACCCAGTACTTC.

The table lists this clonotype with a few counts. The chain is built from TRBV10-3 and TRBJ2-7, with D possibly being TRBD2 (5 bases). Germline V gene data show CDR1 as ENHRY and CDR2 as SYGVKD. The CDR3 has 15 residues. Trimming removed 3 bases at V and 0 bases at J, with 12 bases between. The CDR3 sequence: CAISDLIASSYEQYF. As DNA, the CDR3 is TGTGCCATCAGTGATCTAATAGCGAGCTCCTACGAGCAGTACTTC.

This clonotype was found many times. The chain carries TRBV5-1 and TRBJ2-1, with 10 bases lining up with TRBD2. There are 15 residues in the CDR3. The germline V gene encodes CDR1 SGHRS and CDR2 YFSETQ. V trimming: 3 bases; J trimming: 3 bases; junction bases outside the gene matches: 3. The CDR3 region is CASSSGLADYNEQFF. CDR3 sequence (DNA): TGCGCCAGCAGCTCCGGACTAGCGGACTACAATGAGCAGTTCTTC.

The chain links TRBV7-9 to TRBJ1-2, with a possible D match to TRBD1 (5 bases). Germline CDR1 is SEHNR and CDR2 is FQNEAQ (reference sequence). The germline V and J ends were trimmed by 7 bases and 8 bases, with 23 bases remaining between them. This CDR3 has 15 residues. The CDR3 region has the DNA TGTGCCAGCACCGAGACAGTTCTGAAGGCGGTCGGCTACACCTTC. Its translation is CASTETVLKAVGYTF.

The chain is built from TRBV2 and TRBJ2-1; D may be TRBD2 (7 bases). This CDR3 contains 14 residues. V was shortened by 6 bases and J by 8 bases, with 17 bases between the two germline ends. CDR1 is SNHLY and CDR2 is FYNNEI in the germline V gene. The CDR3 region has the DNA TGTGCCAGCAGCCTCATGGGGGGGCCCGATGAGCAGTTCTTC. This encodes CASSLMGGPDEQFF.

This clonotype was seen ten or more times. V gene TRBV4-1 combines with J gene TRBJ2-3, with TRBD1 matching 8 bases. CDR1 is MGHRA and CDR2 is YSYEKL in the germline V gene. The trim removed 1 base at V and 4 bases at J, leaving 4 bases unmatched. This CDR3 spans 15 amino acids. The CDR3 spells CASSQGAGGADTQYF. For the CDR3, the DNA is TGCGCCAGCAGCCAAGGAGCAGGGGGCGCAGATACGCAGTATTTT.

CDR3: CSARDPVTGSNSPLHF. CDR3 nucleotide sequence: TGCAGTGCTAGAGATCCGGTGACAGGGAGTAATTCACCCCTCCACTTT. The chain recombines TRBV20-1 with TRBJ1-6; 7 nucleotides align to TRBD1. Unmatched junction bases numbered 8, after V lost 0 bases and J lost 6 bases. The CDR3 length is 16 residues. CDR1 DFQATT and CDR2 SNEGSKA come from the germline V gene (reference sequence).

The V call is TRBV11-2, the J call TRBJ2-1; no definite D call. CDR1 SGHAT and CDR2 FQNNGV come from the germline V gene. Deletions cut 7 bases from V and 0 bases from J, with 16 bases between. The CDR3 covers 16 residues. CDR3 bases: TGTGCCAGCATTGGCGCGTTTCGTTACTCCTACAATGAGCAGTTCTTC. Protein sequence: CASIGAFRYSYNEQFF.

This clonotype was seen more than once but under ten times. V usage is TRBV9 and J usage is TRBJ2-1; no reliable D call. Germline CDR1 reads SGDLS; CDR2 reads YYNGEE. CDR3 size: 14 residues. V shed 0 bases and J shed 8 bases, with 12 bases lying between them. CDR3 bases: TGTGCCAGCAGCGTAGCAATAGTTGTAGATGAGCAGTTCTTC. Residues: CASSVAIVVDEQFF.